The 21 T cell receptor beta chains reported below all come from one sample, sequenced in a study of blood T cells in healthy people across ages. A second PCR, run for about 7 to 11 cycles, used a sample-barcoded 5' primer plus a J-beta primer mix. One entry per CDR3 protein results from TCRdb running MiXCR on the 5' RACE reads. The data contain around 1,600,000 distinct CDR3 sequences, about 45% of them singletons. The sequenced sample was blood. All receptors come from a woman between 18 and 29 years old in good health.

CDR3 in DNA: TGCGCCAGCAGCCAGATGTTAGGGGTCGTCACTGAAGCTTTCTTT. Its translation is CASSQMLGVVTEAFF. V and J are TRBV4-3 and TRBJ1-1, with D possibly being TRBD1 (5 bases). This CDR3 is built from 15 residues. CDR1 is LGHNA and CDR2 is YSLEER in the germline V gene. The V and J ends lost 3 bases and 4 bases respectively, with 15 bases between them.

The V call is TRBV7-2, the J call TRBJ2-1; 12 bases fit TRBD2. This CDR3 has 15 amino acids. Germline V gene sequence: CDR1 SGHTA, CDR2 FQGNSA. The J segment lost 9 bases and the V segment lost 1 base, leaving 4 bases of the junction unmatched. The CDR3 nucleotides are TGTGCCAGCAGCTTAGGGCCTAGCGGGAGGGGTGAGCAGTTCTTC. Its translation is CASSLGPSGRGEQFF.

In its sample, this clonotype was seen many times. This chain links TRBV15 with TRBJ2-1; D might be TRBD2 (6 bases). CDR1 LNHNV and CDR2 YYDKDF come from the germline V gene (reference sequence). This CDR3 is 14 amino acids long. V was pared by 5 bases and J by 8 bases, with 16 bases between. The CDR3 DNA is TGTGCCACCAGCCCCCTGACTAGTCGGGATGAGCAGTTCTTC. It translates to CATSPLTSRDEQFF.

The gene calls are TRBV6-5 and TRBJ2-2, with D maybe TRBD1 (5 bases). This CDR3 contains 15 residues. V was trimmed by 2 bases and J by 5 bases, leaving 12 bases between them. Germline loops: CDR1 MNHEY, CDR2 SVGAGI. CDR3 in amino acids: CASSYEPRVTGELFF. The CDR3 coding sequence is TGTGCCAGCAGTTACGAGCCCAGGGTTACCGGGGAGCTGTTTTTT.

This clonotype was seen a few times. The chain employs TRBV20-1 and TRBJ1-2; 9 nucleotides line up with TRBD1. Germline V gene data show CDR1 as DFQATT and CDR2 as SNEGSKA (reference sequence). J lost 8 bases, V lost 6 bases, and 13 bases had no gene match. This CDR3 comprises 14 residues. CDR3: CSASPTGGSQGYTF. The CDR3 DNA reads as TGCAGTGCCTCCCCGACAGGGGGTAGTCAGGGCTACACCTTC.

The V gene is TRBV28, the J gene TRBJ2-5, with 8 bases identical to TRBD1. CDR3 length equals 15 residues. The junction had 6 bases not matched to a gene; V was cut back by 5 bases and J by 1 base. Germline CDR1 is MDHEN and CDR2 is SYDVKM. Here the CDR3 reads CASSTWTGIQETQYF. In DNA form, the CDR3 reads TGTGCCAGCAGTACGTGGACAGGGATCCAAGAGACCCAGTACTTC.

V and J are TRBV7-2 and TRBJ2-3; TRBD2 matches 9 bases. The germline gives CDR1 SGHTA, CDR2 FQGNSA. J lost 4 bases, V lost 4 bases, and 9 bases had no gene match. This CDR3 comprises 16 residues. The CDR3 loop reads CASSSFSAGGPDTQYF. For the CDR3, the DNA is TGTGCCAGCAGCTCCTTTTCAGCGGGAGGCCCAGATACGCAGTATTTT. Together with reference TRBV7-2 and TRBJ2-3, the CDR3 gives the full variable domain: GAGVSQSPSNKVTEKGKDVELRCDPISGHTALYWYRQSLGQGLEFLIYFQGNSAPDKSGLPSDRFSAERTGGSVSTLTIQRTQQEDSAVYLCASSSFSAGGPDTQYFGPGTRLTVL.

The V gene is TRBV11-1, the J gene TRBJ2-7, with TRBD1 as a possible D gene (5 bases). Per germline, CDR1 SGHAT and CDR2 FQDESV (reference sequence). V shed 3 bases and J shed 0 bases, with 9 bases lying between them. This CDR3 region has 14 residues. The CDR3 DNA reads TGTGCCAGCAGCTTTCTGGGGCCCTCCTACGAGCAGTACTTC. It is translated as CASSFLGPSYEQYF.

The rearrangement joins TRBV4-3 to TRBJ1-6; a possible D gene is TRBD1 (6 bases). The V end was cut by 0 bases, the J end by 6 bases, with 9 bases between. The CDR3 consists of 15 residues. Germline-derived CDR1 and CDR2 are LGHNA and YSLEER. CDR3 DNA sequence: TGCGCCAGCAGCCAAGAAAGGACAGCTAATTCACCCCTCCACTTT. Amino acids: CASSQERTANSPLHF.

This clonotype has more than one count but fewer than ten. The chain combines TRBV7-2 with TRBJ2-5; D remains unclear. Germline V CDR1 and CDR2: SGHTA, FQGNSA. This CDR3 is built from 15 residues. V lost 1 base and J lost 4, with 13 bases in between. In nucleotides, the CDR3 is TGTGCCAGCAGCTTAGGAGTCGCTAAGGGAGAGACCCAGTACTTC. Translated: CASSLGVAKGETQYF.

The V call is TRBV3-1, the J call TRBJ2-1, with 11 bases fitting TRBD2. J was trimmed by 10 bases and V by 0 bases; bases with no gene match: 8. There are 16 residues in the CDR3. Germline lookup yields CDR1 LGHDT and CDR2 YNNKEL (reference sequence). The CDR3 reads CASSQDTLAGGGEQFF. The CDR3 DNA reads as TGTGCCAGCAGCCAAGATACGCTAGCGGGAGGTGGGGAGCAGTTCTTC.

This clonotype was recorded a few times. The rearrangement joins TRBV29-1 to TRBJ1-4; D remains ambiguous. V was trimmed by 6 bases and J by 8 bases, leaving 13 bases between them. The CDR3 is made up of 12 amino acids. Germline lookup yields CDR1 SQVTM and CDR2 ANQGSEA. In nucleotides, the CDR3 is TGCAGCGTCGAACTTTTGGGGGAAAAACTGTTTTTT. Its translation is CSVELLGEKLFF.

Here the CDR3 DNA reads TGTGCCAGCAGTTCGGGGACTAGCGGGGGCGCCCAGTACTTC. As protein: CASSSGTSGGAQYF. The chain carries TRBV6-5 and TRBJ2-4; 14 positions agree with TRBD2. Germline V gene data show CDR1 as MNHEY and CDR2 as SVGAGI. This CDR3 is built from 14 residues. J gave up 13 bases and V 4 bases, and 6 bases lay outside the gene matches.

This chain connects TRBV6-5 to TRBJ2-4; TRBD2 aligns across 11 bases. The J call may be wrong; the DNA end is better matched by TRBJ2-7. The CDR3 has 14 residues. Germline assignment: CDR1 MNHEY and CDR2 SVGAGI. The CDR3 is CASSALAGGCEQYF. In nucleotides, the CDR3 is TGTGCCAGCAGTGCCCTAGCGGGGGGATGCGAGCAGTACTTC.

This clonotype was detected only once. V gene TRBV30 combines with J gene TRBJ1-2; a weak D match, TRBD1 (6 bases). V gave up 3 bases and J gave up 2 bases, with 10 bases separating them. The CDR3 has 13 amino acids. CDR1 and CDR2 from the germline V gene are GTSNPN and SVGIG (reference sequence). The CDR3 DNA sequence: TGTGCCTGGAGCACACAGGGCAACTATGGCTACACCTTC. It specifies CAWSTQGNYGYTF.

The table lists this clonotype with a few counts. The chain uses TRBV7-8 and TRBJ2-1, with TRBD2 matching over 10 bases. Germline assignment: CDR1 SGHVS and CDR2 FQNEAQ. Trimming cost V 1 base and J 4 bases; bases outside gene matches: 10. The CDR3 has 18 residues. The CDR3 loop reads CASSLDTSSGRTYNEQFF. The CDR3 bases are TGTGCCAGCAGCTTAGATACGTCTAGCGGGAGAACTTACAATGAGCAGTTCTTC.

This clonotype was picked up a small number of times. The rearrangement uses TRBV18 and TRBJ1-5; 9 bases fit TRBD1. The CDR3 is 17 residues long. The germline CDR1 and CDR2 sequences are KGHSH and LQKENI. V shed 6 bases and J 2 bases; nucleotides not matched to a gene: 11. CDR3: CASSLTGTGFGNQPQHF. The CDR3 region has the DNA TGTGCCAGCTCCCTCACCGGGACAGGGTTTGGCAATCAGCCCCAGCATTTT.

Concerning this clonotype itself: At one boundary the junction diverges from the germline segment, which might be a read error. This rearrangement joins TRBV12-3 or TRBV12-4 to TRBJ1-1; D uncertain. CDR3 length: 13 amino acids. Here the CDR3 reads CTSSVRENTEAFF. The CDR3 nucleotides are TGTACCAGCAGTGTGAGGGAGAACACTGAAGCTTTCTTT.

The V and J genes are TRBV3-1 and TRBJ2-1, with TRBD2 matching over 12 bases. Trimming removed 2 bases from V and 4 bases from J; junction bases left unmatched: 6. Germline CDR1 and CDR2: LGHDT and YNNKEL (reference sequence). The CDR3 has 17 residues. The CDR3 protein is CASSQLPGTSGYNEQFF. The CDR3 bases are TGTGCCAGCAGCCAACTACCCGGGACTAGCGGGTACAATGAGCAGTTCTTC.

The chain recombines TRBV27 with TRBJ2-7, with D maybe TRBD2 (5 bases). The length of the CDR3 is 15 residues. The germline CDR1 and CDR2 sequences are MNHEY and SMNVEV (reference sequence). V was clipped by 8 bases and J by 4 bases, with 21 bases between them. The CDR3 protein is CASSVVFAGPYEQYF. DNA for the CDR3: TGTGCCAGCTCCGTCGTATTTGCGGGTCCTTACGAGCAGTACTTC.

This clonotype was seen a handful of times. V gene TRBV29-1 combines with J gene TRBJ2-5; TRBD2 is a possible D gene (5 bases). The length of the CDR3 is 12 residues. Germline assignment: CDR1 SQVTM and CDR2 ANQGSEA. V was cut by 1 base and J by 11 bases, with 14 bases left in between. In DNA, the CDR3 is TGCAGCGTTGAAGGGGGAGATCCTGAGCAGTACTTC. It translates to CSVEGGDPEQYF. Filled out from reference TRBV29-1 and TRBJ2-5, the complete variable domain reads SAVISQKPSRDICQRGTSLTIQCQVDSQVTMMFWYRQQPGQSLTLIATANQGSEATYESGFVIDKFPISRPNLTFSTLTVSNMSPEDSSIYLCSVEGGDPEQYFGPGTRLLVL.